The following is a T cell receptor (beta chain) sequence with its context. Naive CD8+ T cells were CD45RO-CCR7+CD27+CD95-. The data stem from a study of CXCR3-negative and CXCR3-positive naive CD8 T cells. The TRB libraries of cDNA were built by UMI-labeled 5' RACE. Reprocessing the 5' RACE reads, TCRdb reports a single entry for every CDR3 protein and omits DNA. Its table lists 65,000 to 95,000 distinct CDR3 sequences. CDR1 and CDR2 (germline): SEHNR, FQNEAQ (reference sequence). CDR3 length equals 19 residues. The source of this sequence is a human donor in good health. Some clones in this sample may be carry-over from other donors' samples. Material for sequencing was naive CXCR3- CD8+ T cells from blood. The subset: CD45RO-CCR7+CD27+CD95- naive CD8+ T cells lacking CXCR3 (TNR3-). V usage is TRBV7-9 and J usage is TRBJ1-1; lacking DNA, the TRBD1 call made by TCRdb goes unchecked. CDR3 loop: CASSWRDRDGVGVNTEAFF.